This T cell receptor (beta chain) was retrieved from a study of human T cells and chemical hapten exposure. Overall study findings and caveats: Sensitization with DPC brought no change to TCRs above 1 in 1000 in frequency.

The CDR3 is made up of 16 amino acids. Germline V gene lookup returns CDR1 MNHEY and CDR2 SMNVEV (reference sequence). Germline trimming cut 3 bases from V and 3 bases from J; bases unmatched to any gene: 8. TCRdb itself ran the RACE reads through MiXCR, one entry per CDR3 protein. The top ten clones hold about 1.8% of a sample with fewer than 100,000 distinct CDR3 sequences, 7% to 9.5% of them seen once. Ten or more counts support this clonotype. The antigen is undetermined. Time point specified: healthy volunteer bleed at 6 weeks. Total RNA came from unfractionated whole blood. The receptor comes from a female donor in good health. Some clones in this sample may be carry-over from other donors' samples. The chain links TRBV27 to TRBJ1-2; TRBD1 aligns across 9 bases. Sequenced: whole blood. The CDR3 is CASSFVGTGLDYGYTF. DNA for the CDR3: TGTGCCAGCAGTTTTGTCGGGACAGGGCTAGACTATGGCTACACCTTC.